This T cell receptor beta chain was documented in a study of human T cells and chemical hapten exposure. As to time point: patch test 1, 2 weeks after DPC sensitization. Treatment meaning: therapeutic diphenylcyclopropenone sensitization with weekly scalp DPC. The donor pool consisted of alopecia patients aged 18 to 70 years, considered suitable for DPC. TCRdb reprocessed the RACE reads with MiXCR, giving one entry per CDR3 protein. The sample gives some 120,000 distinct CDR3 sequences, 9.5% to 13% of which show up once; just over 1.4% is in the top ten. Sequences were derived from whole blood, sampled in connection with sensitization to the hapten diphenylcyclopropenone (DPC). The TCR comes from a woman aged 45 to 65 with alopecia areata. Some clones in this sample may be carry-over from other donors' samples.

The CDR3, as DNA: TGTGCCAGCATCCAGGGGGGAGACAATCAGCCCCAGCATTTT. Protein sequence: CASIQGGDNQPQHF. The V and J genes are TRBV28 and TRBJ1-5; TRBD1 aligns across 7 bases. The ends lost 7 bases at V and 3 bases at J; junction bases unmatched: 6. The CDR3 spans 14 residues. Germline CDR1 reads MDHEN; CDR2 reads SYDVKM. Variable domain in full (rest from reference TRBV28 and TRBJ1-5): DVKVTQSSRYLVKRTGEKVFLECVQDMDHENMFWYRQDPGLGLRLIYFSYDVKMKEKGDIPEGYSVSREKKERFSLILESASTNQTSMYLCASIQGGDNQPQHFGDGTRLSIL.